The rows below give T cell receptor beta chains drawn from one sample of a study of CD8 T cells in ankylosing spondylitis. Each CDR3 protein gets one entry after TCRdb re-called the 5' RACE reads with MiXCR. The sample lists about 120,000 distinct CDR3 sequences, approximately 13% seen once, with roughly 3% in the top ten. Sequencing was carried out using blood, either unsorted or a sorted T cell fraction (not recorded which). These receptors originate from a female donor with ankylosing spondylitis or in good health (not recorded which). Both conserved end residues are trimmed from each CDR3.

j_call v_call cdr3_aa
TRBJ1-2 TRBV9 ASSVGGGGGYT
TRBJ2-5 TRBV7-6 ASSPGQGTAPGKTQY
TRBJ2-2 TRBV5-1 ASSLAGQSSLGELF
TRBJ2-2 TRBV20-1 SASSSSNTGELF
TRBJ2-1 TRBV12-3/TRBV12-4 ASSDDRLAGFINEQF
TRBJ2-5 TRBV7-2 ASSSGLAEKETQY
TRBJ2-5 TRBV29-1 GAYRGGETQY
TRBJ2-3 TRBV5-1 ASSQLAGGSTDTQY
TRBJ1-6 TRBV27 ASSFQRTNSPLH
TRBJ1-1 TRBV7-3 ASSPRSSTEAF
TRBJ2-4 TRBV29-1 SVWTVAKNIQY
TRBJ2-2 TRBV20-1 SARTSENTGELF
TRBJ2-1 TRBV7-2 ASSIPGVNQF
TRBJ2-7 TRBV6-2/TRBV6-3 ASSYVGLAGTSLEQY
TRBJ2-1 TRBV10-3 AVTGLASGSYNEQF
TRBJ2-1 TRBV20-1 SAKSSPIILGEQF
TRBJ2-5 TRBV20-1 SARVVEQETQY
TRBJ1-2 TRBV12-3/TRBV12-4 ASSLRASHYGYT
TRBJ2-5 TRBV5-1 ASSRYRDQETQY
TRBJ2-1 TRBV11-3 ASSSRLAGFYNEQF
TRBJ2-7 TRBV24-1 ATSDRTGSDEQY
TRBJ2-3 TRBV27 ASSSTRGLATHTDTQY
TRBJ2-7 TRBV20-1 SASAGTLYEQY
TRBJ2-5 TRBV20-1 SARPSESVRTQY
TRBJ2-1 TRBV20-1 SARKQGTSPDEQF
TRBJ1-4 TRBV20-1 SARERRSGKLF
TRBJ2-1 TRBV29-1 SGSRSSYNEQL
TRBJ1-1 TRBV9 ASSTWAENTEAF